This T cell receptor beta chain was recovered during a study of shared clonotypes between healthy human individuals (dated by TCRdb to 2020 to 2022). About the full investigation: A couple of women and a few men aged 18 to 49 years were included in the cohort. For each donor, CD4 naive and CD4 memory were each run on three plates, CD8 naive on two plates, and CD8 memory on one plate. Blood TCR repertoires of roughly five healthy adults were deeply sequenced to estimate repertoire size and the extent of clonotype sharing between individuals. Between about 0.9 and 9 billion PBMCs per donor were obtained by leukapheresis. Different laboratories and diverse techniques were used to prepare libraries and sequence TCR repertoires, to increase sequencing depth and limit assay-specific biases.

Using the deep immunoSEQ assay, multiplex PCR amplified TCR CDR3 regions from genomic DNA. Extracted genomic DNA from each cell subset was distributed evenly across all wells of several immunoSEQ 96-well plates, and each plate was treated as a replicate. For sorted subsets, each replicate PCR was loaded with about 0.2 ug genomic DNA, equivalent to some 31,000 T cell genomes. Purified libraries were quantified with a Qubit 3.0 fluorometer, sized on a Bioanalyzer 2100, and re-quantified with the KAPA Library Quantification kit. A separate single-read 150-cycle Illumina NextSeq 550 flow cell was used to sequence each immunoSEQ 96-well plate. On the study's bioinformatics: Because the immunoSEQ output held only junctional sequences and lacked quality scores, the filtering could not match the filtering applied to full-length reads. To assign V/J genes and CDR3, sequences were annotated using PyIR, a Python wrapper for IgBLAST v1.9, with IMGT germline references. Any read was removed if the V/J assignment was weak (E-value above 1e-6), the CDR3 was missing, or the read contained stop codons, out-of-frame junctions, or ambiguous translated residues. V3J clonotypes were defined by identical inferred V gene, J gene, and CDR3 amino acid sequence. The percentage overlap between two repertoires was calculated by dividing the number of shared unique clonotypes by the size of the smaller repertoire. Repertoire richness was assessed with RTK rarefaction, the Chao1 estimator, and Recon v2.1 estimates of unobserved clonotypes. OLGA was used to compute generation probabilities for all TCRbeta clonotypes that the gDNA method yielded from several donors. The source is immuneACCESS, and TCRdb retained only in-frame sequences with V and J called. Part of the clones is not carried over; for the studies checked, unresolved V genes explain less than half of this, and the remainder is unexplained. That table gives V, J and clone size, and the DNA gave D and trimming. The sample table shows 800,000 to 950,000 clones, and 90% to 97% are seen once. Jointly, the top ten make up less than 0.25% of the sample.

Counted from cysteine to phenylalanine, this CDR3 has 14 amino acids. Only the CDR3 DNA is retained, 42 bases long and in frame from the first base. V is shortened by 5 bases, J by 2 bases, and the region joining them spans 12 bases. The germline V gene sets CDR1 to MNHEY and CDR2 to SVGAGI. CD8 naive samples were obtained by positive selection for CCR7 among CD45RO-negative cells, yielding a CD45RA+CCR7+ population from which TemRA cells were excluded. The donors were healthy, HIV-negative adults with no recently reported acute infections or vaccinations. Every donor was a Caucasian adult living in Nashville, Tennessee, USA. Blood was obtained by leukapheresis, after which PBMCs were separated by Ficoll-Histopaque density gradient centrifugation and cryopreserved in liquid nitrogen vapor phase. Analytical flow cytometry was used to check the purity and quantity of every magnetically sorted T cell population. Genomic DNA was isolated from every sorted fraction and measured by UV absorbance on a Nanodrop 2000c.

In the case of this clone: Its specific antigen is unknown. It has no much larger one-base neighbor in the sample; base qualities were not kept.

The paper as a whole reports these results and caveats: Compared with non-shared clonotypes, clonotypes shared by all four sorted-subset donors had higher generation probabilities. Sampling was limited to blood, and TCR repertoires in tissue likely differ from TCR repertoires in blood. Sharing across several donors was observed for about 5% of naive CD4, over 3% of naive CD8, about 2.3% of memory CD4, and about 0.39% of memory CD8 clonotypes. Because the study included only a small number of donors, the genetic and exposure-history diversity represented was limited. Pairwise subsampling indicated that sequencing depth was expected to affect the degree of clonotype sharing among donors. Even with the large sequencing depth, rarefaction of the sorted-subset datasets indicated that sequencing was incomplete. Estimated clonotype richness was generally larger for naive than for memory subsets.

Sequenced input: naive CD8+ T cells sorted from blood. In the paper's terms, the cell subset or site label means: CD45RA+CCR7+. This sequence originates from a man aged 25 to 40 in good health. This receptor chain uses TRBV6-5 and TRBJ1-1; TRBD1 is a possible D gene, resting on 5 matching bases. CDR3 sequence: CASSPGGLNTEAFF. The DNA sequence reads TGTGCCAGCAGTCCCGGGGGTTTAAACACTGAAGCTTTCTTT.